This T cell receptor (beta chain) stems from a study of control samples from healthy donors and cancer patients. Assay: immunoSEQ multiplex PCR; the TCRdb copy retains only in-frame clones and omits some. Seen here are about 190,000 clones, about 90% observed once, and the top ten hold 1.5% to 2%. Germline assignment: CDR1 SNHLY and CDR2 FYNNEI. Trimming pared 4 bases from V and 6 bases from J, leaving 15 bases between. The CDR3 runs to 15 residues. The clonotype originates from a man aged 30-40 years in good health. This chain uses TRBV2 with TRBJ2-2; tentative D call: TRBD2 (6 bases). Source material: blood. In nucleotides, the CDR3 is TGTGCCAGCAGTGGGGGGGAGATCTCCCCCGGGGAGCTGTTTTTT. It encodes CASSGGEISPGELFF.